A single sample gave rise to the 3 T cell receptor beta chains below, sequenced in a study of beta chain features in type 1 diabetes. Broader study findings: Moderate but significant shortening of TCRB CDR3s was recorded in all four CD4+ subsets from Type 1 diabetes patients.

No antigen is known for these receptors. Sequenced material consisted of expressed TCRB transcripts (all of the isolated RNA was reverse transcribed). Data came from immunoSEQ multiplex PCR; TCRdb stores just in-frame clones and leaves some out. The repertoire holds approximately 170,000 clones, with roughly 8% as singletons. Sequencing was performed on central memory CD4+ T cells from blood. The receptors come from a woman in her thirties or forties with type 1 diabetes.

This chain joins TRBV2 and TRBJ2-6; 7 bases are a match to TRBD1. The CDR3 contains 16 residues. The V gene end was trimmed by 4 bases and the J gene end by 1 base; junction bases not matched to a gene: 4. Germline-derived CDR1 and CDR2 are SNHLY and FYNNEI. In DNA form, the CDR3 reads TGTGCCAGCAGTGGACCACAGGGGTCTGGGGCCAACGTCCTGACTTTC. Translated: CASSGPQGSGANVLTF.

This clone was seen only a few times. The J gene is TRBJ1-4, the V gene TRBV21-1. TRBV21-1 is designated a pseudogene. CDR3 length equals 15 residues. The CDR3, as DNA: TGTGCCAGCAGCAAACCGGCCCAGTTGGAGGAAAAACTGTTTTTT. Protein: CASSKPAQLEEKLFF.

The chain joins TRBV10-3 to TRBJ1-1, with 7 bases aligning to TRBD1. CDR3 size: 16 residues. CDR1 and CDR2 from the germline V gene are ENHRY and SYGVKD. J was trimmed by 5 bases and V by 3 bases; bases with no gene match: 12. The CDR3 protein is CAISERQGSGRTEAFF. CDR3 bases: TGTGCCATCAGTGAAAGACAGGGATCGGGGCGGACTGAAGCTTTCTTT.